The T cell receptor beta chain described here comes from a study of shared clonotypes between healthy human individuals. Notes on the study in general: Generation of non-shared clonotypes was less probable than generation of clonotypes shared by all four donors. Around 5.4% of naive CD4 clonotypes were common to several donors.

It was into CD45RA+ naive and CD45RA-negative memory subsets that the CD4+ cells were split. Sequencing was performed with immunoSEQ multiplex PCR; in TCRdb, only in-frame clones are kept and a portion is missing. The data contain 1,400,000 or so clones, around 98.5% of them singletons. CDR3 length equals 12 residues. Germline-derived CDR1 and CDR2 are SEHNR and FQNEAQ (reference sequence). With 5 bases clipped from V and 3 bases from J, the junction kept 1 base outside the gene matches. Note on this clone: What it binds is not known. Other DNA sequences in the same sample also yield this CDR3.

This clonotype was obtained from a man in his thirties or forties in good health. Material: naive CD4+ T cells sorted from blood. The subset here: CD45RA+ positively selected. The V and J genes are TRBV7-9 and TRBJ2-7; 7 bases agree with TRBD2. The DNA for the CDR3 is TGTGCCAGCAGCCGGACTAGCTACGAGCAGTACTTC. Translation gives CASSRTSYEQYF.